The next 10 T cell receptor beta chains were all read from a single sample in a study of vaccination and CD4 T cells after COVID-19. With the Oncomine TCR Beta short-read assay, DNA from cultured CD4+ T cells was sequenced. TCRdb reprocessed the PCR reads via MiXCR and lists one record per CDR3 protein. The sample holds about 20,000 distinct CDR3 sequences; roughly 37% are singletons and the top ten take about 18%. Their antigens remain unidentified. As to treatment: approximately 9-day PBMC culture with coronavirus spike peptide pools or control peptides (ViraFEST assay). The starting material was CD4+ T cells from blood, cultured in vitro, obtained before SARS-CoV-2 vaccination. The receptors here all came from a human donor who received a COVID-19 vaccine.

The chain links TRBV9 to TRBJ1-1; D may be TRBD1 (5 bases). There are 14 residues in the CDR3. V was trimmed by 0 bases and J by 5 bases, leaving 11 bases between them. Per germline, CDR1 SGDLS and CDR2 YYNGEE. CDR3 bases: TGTGCCAGCAGCGTAGGCAGGGTGTTAACTGAAGCTTTCTTT. Protein product: CASSVGRVLTEAFF.

This chain joins TRBV6-5 and TRBJ1-5; D unresolved. Germline CDR1 and CDR2: MNHEY and SVGAGI. This CDR3 comprises 13 residues. Trimming pared 0 bases from V and 7 bases from J, leaving 7 bases between. CDR3 in amino acids: CASSYSTNQPQHF. In nucleotides, the CDR3 is TGTGCCAGCAGTTACTCGACTAACCAGCCCCAGCATTTT.

The V call is TRBV7-6, the J call TRBJ2-6; 9 bases are shared with TRBD1. The trim removed 1 base at V and 1 base at J, leaving 2 bases unmatched. Germline loops: CDR1 SGHVS, CDR2 FNYEAQ. There are 17 residues in the CDR3. The CDR3 loop is CASSLGQGDSGANVLTF. The CDR3 DNA follows: TGTGCCAGCAGCTTAGGACAGGGGGATTCTGGGGCCAACGTCCTGACTTTC.

The sample holds one count of this clonotype. J is TRBJ2-2 and V is TRBV6-4, with D unresolved. V lost 4 bases to trimming and J lost 0 bases, with 3 bases between them. CDR1 MRHNA and CDR2 SNTAGT come from the germline V gene. This CDR3 is 13 amino acids long. For the CDR3, the DNA is TGTGCCAGCAGTGTATCGAACACCGGGGAGCTGTTTTTT. Its protein is CASSVSNTGELFF.

The chain carries TRBV7-9 and TRBJ1-2; 9 bases are a match to TRBD1. V shed 3 bases, J shed 8 bases, and the junction held 10 bases outside the gene matches. Germline CDR1 reads SEHNR; CDR2 reads FQNEAQ (reference sequence). The CDR3 has 15 amino acids. The chain's CDR3 is CASSFGDRASKGYTF. CDR3 sequence (DNA): TGTGCCAGCAGCTTTGGGGACAGGGCCTCTAAGGGCTACACCTTC.

This clonotype was detected a few times. The CDR3 here is CASTDRDRPYEQYF. CDR3 in DNA: TGTGCCAGCACCGACCGGGACAGACCCTACGAGCAGTACTTC. The J gene is TRBJ2-7, the V gene TRBV6-1; 7 positions match TRBD1. Germline CDR1 MNHNS, CDR2 SASEGT. This CDR3 has 14 residues. V gave up 7 bases and J gave up 2 bases; unmatched junction bases: 8.

V usage is TRBV2 and J usage is TRBJ1-3, with TRBD1 matching 7 bases. This CDR3 has 14 amino acids. J lost 5 bases, V lost 6 bases, and 7 bases had no gene match. Germline loops: CDR1 SNHLY, CDR2 FYNNEI. The CDR3 protein is CASSMTTGRNTIYF. The DNA for the CDR3 is TGTGCCAGCAGCATGACGACAGGGCGAAACACCATATATTTT.

This clonotype was detected a few times. J is TRBJ1-2 and V is TRBV15; D ambiguous. Between the trimmed V and J ends, which lost 0 bases and 0 bases, there was a span of 8 bases. This CDR3 region has 15 residues. Germline CDR1 LNHNV, CDR2 YYDKDF (reference sequence). The CDR3: CATSRDRAANYGYTF. The CDR3, as DNA: TGTGCCACCAGCAGAGATCGGGCAGCTAACTATGGCTACACCTTC.

This clonotype was seen a single time. The gene calls are TRBV21-1 and TRBJ1-5; the table's D call, TRBD1, has no DNA check behind it. TRBV21-1 is a pseudogene segment. The CDR3 is 18 amino acids. This chain's CDR3 is CASSKGRGAGNSNQPQHF. The CDR3 DNA follows: TGTGCCAGCAGCAAAGGCCGGGGGGCGGGGAATAGCAATCAGCCCCAGCATTTT.

This chain joins TRBV5-1 and TRBJ2-1; D is perhaps TRBD1 (6 bases). Trimming shortened V by 0 bases and J by 3 bases, and 16 bases separated the two germline ends. The CDR3 runs 17 residues. CDR1 and CDR2 (germline): SGHRS, YFSETQ. CDR3 loop: CASSLADGTRYYNEQFF. The CDR3 bases are TGCGCCAGCAGCTTGGCTGACGGGACAAGATACTACAATGAGCAGTTCTTC.